This T cell receptor beta chain came from a study of CD8 T cells in ankylosing spondylitis (dated by TCRdb to about 2017). Context from the whole study: The study set out to find disease-linked TCR variants by profiling T cell receptor beta repertoires in ankylosing spondylitis patients and healthy donors. Peripheral blood was sampled, and synovial fluid was additionally collected from ankylosing spondylitis patients. The full study cohort comprised around 23 ankylosing spondylitis patients and 110 or so healthy donors.

Study-level results and caveats: The disease-linked clones showed a CD8+ phenotype and occurred at relatively low frequencies in peripheral blood. The disease-linked clones were reported to be significantly enriched in matched synovial fluid samples from ankylosing spondylitis patients. Some of the motif variants had been reported before in the synovial fluid and blood of reactive arthritis patients, a finding that suggests common disease-initiation mechanisms. Blood from ankylosing spondylitis patients appeared to be characterized by a TCR beta motif composed of eight highly homologous amino acid variants.

Sequencer: Illumina HiSeq 2500. TCR beta libraries were prepared by quantitative 5'-RACE with molecular barcodes. The study's processing was this. To identify disease-linked TCR variants, a new computational method was used, one built on a probabilistic model of VDJ rearrangement. Through fastp at Q25 and MiXCR, TCRdb rebuilt clones from the public reads, retaining in-frame beta chains. Merged by CDR3 protein, the rows form single entries marked with the most common genes and DNA. V and J calls and clone size were set by TCRdb, not the authors. This sample is represented by hundreds of thousands of distinct CDR3 sequences; approximately 12% of them were singletons. The leading ten clones occupy 0.51% of the sample. This clonotype occurred a few times. The clone's antigen remains unknown. One base away there is no much larger clone; base qualities are not given. The TCR comes from a male donor with ankylosing spondylitis. Material: blood, either unsorted or a sorted T cell fraction (not recorded which).

The CDR3 has the sequence CASRIEGGTQYF. DNA sequence: TGTGCCAGCAGGATTGAGGGGGGTACGCAGTATTTT. This sequence uses TRBV28 and TRBJ2-3; the D gene assignment is perhaps TRBD1 or TRBD2, with each matching 6 bases. CDR3 length: 12 amino acids, cysteine to phenylalanine. Only the CDR3 region is kept as DNA, spanning 36 bases read in frame from base 1. Relative to germline, V is 6 bases shorter and J is 8 bases shorter, with 12 bases between their ends. The germline V gene gives CDR1 as MDHEN and CDR2 as SYDVKM.